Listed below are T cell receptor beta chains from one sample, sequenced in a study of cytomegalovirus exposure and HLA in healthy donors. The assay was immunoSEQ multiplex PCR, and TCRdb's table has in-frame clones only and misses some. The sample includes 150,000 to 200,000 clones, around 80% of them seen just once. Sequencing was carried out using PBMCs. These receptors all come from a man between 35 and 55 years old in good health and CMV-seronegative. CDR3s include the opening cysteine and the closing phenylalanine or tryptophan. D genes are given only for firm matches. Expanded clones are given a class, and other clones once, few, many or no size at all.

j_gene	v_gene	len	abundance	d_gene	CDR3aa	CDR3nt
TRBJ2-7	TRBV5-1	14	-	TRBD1	CASSPDRGAYEQYF	TGCGCCAGCAGCCCGGACAGGGGGGCCTACGAGCAGTACTTC
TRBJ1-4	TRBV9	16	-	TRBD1	CASSGGAGTGSEKLFF	TGTGCCAGCAGCGGAGGGGCCGGGACAGGGAGTGAAAAACTGTTTTTT
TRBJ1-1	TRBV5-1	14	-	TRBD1	CASSLVGTDTEAFF	TGCGCCAGCAGCTTGGTCGGGACAGACACTGAAGCTTTCTTT
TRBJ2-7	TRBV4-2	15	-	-	CASSQGPGLAYEQYF	TGTGCCAGCAGCCAAGGACCCGGCCTAGCGTACGAGCAGTACTTC
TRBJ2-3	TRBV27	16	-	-	CASSAGTQISTDTQYF	TGTGCCAGCAGCGCCGGGACACAAATTAGCACAGATACGCAGTATTTT
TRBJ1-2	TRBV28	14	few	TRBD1	CASLTQGAHYGYTF	TGTGCCAGCCTTACGCAGGGGGCCCACTATGGCTACACCTTC
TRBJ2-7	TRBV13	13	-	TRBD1	CASNHRGVIEQYF	TGTGCCAGCAACCACAGGGGTGTAATAGAGCAGTACTTC
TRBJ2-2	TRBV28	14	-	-	CASSLGGSTGELFF	TGTGCCAGCAGTTTAGGCGGAAGCACCGGGGAGCTGTTTTTT
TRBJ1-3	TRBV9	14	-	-	CASSVEGAGNTIYF	TGTGCCAGCAGCGTAGAGGGGGCTGGAAACACCATATATTTT
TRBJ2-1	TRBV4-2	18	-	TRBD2	CASKGLAGGRSSYNEQFF	TGTGCCAGCAAGGGACTAGCGGGGGGCCGGAGCTCCTACAATGAGCAGTTCTTC
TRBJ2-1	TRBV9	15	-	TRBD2	CAVSPLAGGDNEQFF	TGTGCCGTCAGTCCCCTAGCGGGGGGTGACAATGAGCAGTTCTTC
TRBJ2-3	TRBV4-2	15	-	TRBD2	CASSLTSGSADTQYF	TGTGCCAGCAGCCTGACTAGCGGGAGTGCAGATACGCAGTATTTT
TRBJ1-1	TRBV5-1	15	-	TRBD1	CASSDRTGGNTEAFF	TGCGCCAGCAGCGACCGGACAGGGGGGAACACTGAAGCTTTCTTT
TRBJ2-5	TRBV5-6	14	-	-	CASSLGLASFAQYF	TGTGCCAGCAGCTTGGGTCTAGCCTCATTCGCCCAGTACTTC
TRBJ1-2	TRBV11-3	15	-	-	CASSLIGGMDYGYTF	TGTGCCAGCAGCTTAATAGGAGGGATGGACTATGGCTACACCTTC
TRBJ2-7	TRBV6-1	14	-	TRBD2	CASSAERGAYEQYF	TGTGCCAGCAGTGCGGAGCGGGGGGCGTACGAGCAGTACTTC
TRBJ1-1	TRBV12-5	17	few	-	CASGLVVYDGENTEAFF	TGTGCTAGTGGTTTGGTAGTTTATGACGGAGAGAACACTGAAGCTTTCTTT
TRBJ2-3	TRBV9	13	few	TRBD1	CASGRGRTDTQYF	TGTGCCAGCGGTAGGGGGCGCACAGATACGCAGTATTTT
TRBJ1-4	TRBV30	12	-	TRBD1	CAWTGGNEKLFF	TGTGCCTGGACAGGGGGAAATGAAAAACTGTTTTTT
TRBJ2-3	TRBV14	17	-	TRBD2	CASSQGYASGGTDTQYF	TGTGCCAGCAGCCAAGGATACGCTAGCGGGGGCACAGATACGCAGTATTTT
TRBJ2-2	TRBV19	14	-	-	CASKGGFGSGELFF	TGTGCCAGTAAAGGAGGTTTCGGGTCCGGGGAGCTGTTTTTT
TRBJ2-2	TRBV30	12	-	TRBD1	CASQGEAGELFF	TGTGCCTCACAGGGGGAAGCCGGGGAGCTGTTTTTT
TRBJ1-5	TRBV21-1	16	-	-	CASSKLTGGINQPQHF	TGTGCCAGCAGCAAATTGACAGGGGGGATCAATCAGCCCCAGCATTTT
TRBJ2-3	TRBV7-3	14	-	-	CASSRTRSLDTQYF	TGTGCCAGCAGCCGAACGCGTAGCCTCGATACGCAGTATTTT
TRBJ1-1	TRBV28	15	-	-	CASSLSAERETEAFF	TGTGCCAGCAGTTTATCGGCGGAGCGAGAGACTGAAGCTTTCTTT
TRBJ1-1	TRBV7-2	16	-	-	CASSKRPTGSNAEAFF	TGTGCCAGCAGCAAGAGACCCACAGGGTCGAACGCTGAAGCTTTCTTT
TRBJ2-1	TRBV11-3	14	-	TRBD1	CASSFWTGLNEQFF	TGTGCCAGCAGCTTCTGGACAGGGTTGAATGAGCAGTTCTTC